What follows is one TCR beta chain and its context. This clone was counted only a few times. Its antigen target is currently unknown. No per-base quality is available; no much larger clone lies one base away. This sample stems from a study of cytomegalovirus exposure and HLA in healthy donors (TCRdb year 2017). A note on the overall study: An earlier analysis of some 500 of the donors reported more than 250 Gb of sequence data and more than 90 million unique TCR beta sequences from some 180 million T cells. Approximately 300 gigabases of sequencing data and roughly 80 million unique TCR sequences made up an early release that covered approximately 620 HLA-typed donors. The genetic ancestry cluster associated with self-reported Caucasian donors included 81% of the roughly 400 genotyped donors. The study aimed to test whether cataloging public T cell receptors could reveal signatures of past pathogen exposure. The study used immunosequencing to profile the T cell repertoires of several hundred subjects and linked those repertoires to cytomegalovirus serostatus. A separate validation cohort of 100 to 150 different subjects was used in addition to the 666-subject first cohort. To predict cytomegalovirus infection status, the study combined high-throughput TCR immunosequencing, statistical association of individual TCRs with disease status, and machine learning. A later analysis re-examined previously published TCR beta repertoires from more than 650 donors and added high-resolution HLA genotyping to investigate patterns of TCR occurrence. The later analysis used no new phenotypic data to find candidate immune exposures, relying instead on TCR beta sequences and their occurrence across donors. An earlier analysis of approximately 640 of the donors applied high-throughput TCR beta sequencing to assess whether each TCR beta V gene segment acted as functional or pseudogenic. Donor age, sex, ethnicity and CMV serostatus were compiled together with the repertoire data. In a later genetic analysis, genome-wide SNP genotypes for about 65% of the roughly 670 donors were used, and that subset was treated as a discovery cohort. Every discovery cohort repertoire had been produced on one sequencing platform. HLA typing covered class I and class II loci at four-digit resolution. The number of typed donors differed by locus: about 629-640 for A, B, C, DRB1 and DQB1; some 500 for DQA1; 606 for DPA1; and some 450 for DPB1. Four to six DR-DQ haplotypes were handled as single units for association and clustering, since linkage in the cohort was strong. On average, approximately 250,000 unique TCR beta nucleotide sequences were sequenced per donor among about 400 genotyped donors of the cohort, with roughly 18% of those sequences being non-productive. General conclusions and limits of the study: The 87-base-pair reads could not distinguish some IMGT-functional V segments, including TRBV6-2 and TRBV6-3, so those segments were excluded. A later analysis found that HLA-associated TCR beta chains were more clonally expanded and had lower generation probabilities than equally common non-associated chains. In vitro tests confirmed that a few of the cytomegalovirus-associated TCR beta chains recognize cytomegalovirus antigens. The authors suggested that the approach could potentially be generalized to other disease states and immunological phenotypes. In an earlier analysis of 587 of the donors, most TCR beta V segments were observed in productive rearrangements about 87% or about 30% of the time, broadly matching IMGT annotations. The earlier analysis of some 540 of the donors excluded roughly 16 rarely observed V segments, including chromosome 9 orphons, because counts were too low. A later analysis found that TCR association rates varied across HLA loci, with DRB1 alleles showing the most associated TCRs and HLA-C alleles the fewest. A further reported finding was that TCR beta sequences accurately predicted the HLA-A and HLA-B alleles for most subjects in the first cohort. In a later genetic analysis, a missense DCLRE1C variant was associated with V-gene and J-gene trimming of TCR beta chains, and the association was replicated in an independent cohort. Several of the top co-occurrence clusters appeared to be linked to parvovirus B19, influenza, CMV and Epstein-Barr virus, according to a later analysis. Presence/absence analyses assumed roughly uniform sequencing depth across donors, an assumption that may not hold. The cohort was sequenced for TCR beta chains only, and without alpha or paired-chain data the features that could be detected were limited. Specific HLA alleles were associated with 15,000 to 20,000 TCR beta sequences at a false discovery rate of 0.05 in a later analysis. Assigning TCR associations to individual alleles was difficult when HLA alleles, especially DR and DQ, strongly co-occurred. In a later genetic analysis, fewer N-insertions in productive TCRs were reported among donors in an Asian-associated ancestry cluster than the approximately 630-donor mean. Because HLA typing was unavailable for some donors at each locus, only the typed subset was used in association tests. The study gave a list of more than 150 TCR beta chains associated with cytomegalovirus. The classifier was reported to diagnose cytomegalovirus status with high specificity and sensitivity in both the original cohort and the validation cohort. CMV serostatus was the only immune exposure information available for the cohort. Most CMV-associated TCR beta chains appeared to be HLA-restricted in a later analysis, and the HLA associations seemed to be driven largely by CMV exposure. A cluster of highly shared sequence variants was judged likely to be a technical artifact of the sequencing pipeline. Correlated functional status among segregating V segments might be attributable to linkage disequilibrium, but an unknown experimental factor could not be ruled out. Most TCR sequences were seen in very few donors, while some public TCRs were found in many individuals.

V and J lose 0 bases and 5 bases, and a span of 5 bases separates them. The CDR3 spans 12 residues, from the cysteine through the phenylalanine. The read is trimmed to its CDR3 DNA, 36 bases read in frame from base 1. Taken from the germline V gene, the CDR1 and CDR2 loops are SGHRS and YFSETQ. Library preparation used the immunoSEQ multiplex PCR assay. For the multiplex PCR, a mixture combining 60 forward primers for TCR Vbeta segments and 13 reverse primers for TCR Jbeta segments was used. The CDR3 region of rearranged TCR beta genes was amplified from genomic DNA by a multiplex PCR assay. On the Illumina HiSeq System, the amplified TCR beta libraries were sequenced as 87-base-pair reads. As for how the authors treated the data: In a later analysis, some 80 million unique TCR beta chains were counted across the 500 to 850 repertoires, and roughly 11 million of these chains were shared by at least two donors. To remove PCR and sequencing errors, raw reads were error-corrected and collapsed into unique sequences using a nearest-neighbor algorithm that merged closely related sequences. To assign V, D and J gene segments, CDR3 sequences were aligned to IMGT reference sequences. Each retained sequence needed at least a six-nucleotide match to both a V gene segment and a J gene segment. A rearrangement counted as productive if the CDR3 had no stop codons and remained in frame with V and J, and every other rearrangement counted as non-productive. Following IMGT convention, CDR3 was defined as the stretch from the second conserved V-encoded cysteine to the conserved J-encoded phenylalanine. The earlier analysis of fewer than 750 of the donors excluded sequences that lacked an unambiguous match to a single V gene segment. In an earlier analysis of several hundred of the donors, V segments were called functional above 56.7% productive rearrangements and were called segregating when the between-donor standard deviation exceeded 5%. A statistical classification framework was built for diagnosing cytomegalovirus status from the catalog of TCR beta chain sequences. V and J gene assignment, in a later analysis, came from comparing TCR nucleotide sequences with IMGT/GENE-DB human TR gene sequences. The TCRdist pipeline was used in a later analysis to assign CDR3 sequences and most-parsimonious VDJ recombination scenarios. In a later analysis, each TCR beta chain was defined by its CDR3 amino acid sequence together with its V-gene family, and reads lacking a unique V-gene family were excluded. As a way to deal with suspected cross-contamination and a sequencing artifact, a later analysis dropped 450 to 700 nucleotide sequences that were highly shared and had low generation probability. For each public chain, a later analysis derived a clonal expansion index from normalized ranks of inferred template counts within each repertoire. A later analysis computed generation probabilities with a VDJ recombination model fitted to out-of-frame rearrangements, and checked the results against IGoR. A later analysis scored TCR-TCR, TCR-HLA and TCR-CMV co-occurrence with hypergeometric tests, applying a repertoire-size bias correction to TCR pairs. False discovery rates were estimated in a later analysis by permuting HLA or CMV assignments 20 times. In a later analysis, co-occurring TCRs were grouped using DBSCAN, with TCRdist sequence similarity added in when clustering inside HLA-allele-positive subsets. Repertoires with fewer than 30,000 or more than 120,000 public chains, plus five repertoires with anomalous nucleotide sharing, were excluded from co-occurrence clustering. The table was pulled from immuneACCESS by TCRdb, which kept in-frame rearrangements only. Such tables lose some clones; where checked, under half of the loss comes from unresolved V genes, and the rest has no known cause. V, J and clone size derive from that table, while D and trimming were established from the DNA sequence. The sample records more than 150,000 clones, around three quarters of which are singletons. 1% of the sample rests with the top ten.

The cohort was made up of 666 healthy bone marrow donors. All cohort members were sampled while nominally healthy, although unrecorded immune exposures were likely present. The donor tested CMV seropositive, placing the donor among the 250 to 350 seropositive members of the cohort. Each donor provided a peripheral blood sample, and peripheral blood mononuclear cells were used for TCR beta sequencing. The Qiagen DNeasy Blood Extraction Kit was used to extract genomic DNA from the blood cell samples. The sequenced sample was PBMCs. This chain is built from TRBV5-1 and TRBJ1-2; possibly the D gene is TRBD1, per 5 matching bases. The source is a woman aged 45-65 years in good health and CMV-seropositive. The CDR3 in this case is CASSLGQYGYTF. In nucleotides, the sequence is TGCGCCAGCAGCTTGGGACAGTATGGCTACACCTTC.